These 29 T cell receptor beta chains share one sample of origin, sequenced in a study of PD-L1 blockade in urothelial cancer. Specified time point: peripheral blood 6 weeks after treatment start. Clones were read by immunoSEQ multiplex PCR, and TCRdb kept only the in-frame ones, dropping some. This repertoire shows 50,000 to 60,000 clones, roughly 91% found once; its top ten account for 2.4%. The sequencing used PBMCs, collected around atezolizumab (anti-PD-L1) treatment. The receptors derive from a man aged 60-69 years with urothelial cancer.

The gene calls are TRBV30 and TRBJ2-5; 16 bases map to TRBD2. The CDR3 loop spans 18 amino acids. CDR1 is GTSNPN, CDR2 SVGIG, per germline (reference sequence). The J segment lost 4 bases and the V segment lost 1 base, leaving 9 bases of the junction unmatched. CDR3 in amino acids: CAWSAGTSGGAGGETQYF. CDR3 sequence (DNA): TGTGCCTGGAGTGCAGGGACTAGCGGGGGGGCCGGTGGAGAGACCCAGTACTTC.

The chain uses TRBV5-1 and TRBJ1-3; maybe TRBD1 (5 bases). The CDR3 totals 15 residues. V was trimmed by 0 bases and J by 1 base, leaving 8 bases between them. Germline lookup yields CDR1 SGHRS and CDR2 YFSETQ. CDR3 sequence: CASSLVAGSGNTIYF. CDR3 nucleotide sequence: TGCGCCAGCAGCTTGGTGGCAGGGTCTGGAAACACCATATATTTT.

The CDR3: CASSLGAVYEQYF. For the CDR3, the DNA is TGTGCCAGCAGCTTGGGGGCCGTCTACGAGCAGTACTTC. The chain employs TRBV5-5 and TRBJ2-7; D is ambiguous. V dropped 0 bases and J dropped 3 bases, with 7 bases sitting between them. Germline CDR1 reads SGHKS; CDR2 reads YYEKEE (reference sequence). The CDR3 contains 13 residues.

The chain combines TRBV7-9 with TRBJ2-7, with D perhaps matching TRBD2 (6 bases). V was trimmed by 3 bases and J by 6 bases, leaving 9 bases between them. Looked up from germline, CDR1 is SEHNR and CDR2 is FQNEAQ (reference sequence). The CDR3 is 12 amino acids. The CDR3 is CASSLDYPEQYF. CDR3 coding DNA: TGTGCCAGCAGCTTGGACTACCCCGAGCAGTACTTC. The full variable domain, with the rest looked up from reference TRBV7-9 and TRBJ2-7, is DTGVSQNPRHKITKRGQNVTFRCDPISEHNRLYWYRQTLGQGPEFLTYFQNEAQLEKSRLLSDRFSAERPKGSFSTLEIQRTEQGDSAMYLCASSLDYPEQYFGPGTRLTVT.

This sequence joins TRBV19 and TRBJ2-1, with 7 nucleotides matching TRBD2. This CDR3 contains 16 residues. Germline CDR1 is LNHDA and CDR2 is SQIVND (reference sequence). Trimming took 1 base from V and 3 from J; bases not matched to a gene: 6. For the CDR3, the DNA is TGTGCCAGTAGTATAGTCCTAGCGGACTACTACAATGAGCAGTTCTTC. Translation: CASSIVLADYYNEQFF.

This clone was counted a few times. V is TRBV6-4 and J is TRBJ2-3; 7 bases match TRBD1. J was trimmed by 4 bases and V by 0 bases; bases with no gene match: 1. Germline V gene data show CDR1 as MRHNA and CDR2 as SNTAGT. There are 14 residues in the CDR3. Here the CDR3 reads CASSDSTGPDTQYF. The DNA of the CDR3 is TGTGCCAGCAGTGACTCGACAGGGCCAGATACGCAGTATTTT.

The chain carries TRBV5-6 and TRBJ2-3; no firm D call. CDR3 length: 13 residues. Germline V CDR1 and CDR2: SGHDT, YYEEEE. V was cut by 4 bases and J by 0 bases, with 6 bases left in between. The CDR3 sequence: CASSGHSTDTQYF. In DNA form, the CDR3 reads TGTGCCAGCAGCGGGCATAGCACAGATACGCAGTATTTT.

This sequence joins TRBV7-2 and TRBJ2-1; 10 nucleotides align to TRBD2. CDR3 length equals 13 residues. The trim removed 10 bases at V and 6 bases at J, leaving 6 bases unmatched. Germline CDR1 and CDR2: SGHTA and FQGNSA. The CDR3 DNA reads TGTGCCACAGCGGGGGGGCCGGGCAATGAGCAGTTCTTC. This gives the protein CATAGGPGNEQFF.

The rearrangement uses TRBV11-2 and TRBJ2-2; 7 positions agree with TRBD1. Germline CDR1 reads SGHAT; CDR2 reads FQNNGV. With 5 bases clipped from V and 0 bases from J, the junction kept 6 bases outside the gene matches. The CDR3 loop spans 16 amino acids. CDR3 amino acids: CASSPWTGTNTGELFF. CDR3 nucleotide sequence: TGTGCCAGCAGCCCATGGACAGGAACGAACACCGGGGAGCTGTTTTTT.

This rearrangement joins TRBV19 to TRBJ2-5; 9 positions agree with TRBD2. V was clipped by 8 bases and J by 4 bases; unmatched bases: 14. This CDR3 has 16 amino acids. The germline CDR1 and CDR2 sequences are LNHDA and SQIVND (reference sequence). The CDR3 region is CASSQAGGWRGETQYF. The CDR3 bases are TGTGCCAGTTCACAAGCGGGAGGCTGGAGGGGAGAGACCCAGTACTTC.

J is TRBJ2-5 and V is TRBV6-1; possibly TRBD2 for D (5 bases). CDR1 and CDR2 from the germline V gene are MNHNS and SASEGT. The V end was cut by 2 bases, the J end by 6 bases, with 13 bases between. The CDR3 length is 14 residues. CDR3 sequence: CASSELEDSKTQYF. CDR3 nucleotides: TGTGCCAGCAGTGAATTGGAGGATTCGAAGACCCAGTACTTC.

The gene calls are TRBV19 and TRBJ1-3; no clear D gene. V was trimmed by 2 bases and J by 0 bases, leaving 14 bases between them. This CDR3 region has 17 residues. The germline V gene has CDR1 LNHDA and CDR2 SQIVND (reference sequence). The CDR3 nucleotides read TGTGCCAGTAGTATAAACATGAGGCTGGTCTCTGGAAACACCATATATTTT. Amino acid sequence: CASSINMRLVSGNTIYF.

CDR3 protein: CASMARGRGYEQYF. The CDR3 DNA is TGTGCCAGCATGGCCCGAGGCAGGGGTTACGAGCAGTACTTC. V and J are TRBV27 and TRBJ2-7; possible D gene TRBD1, 6 bases. Deletions cut 7 bases from V and 4 bases from J, with 17 bases between. Germline lookup yields CDR1 MNHEY and CDR2 SMNVEV (reference sequence). The CDR3 has 14 residues.

The CDR3 region has the DNA TGTGCCAGCAGTGAACTAGCGGGAGAAGATACGCAGTATTTT. This gives the protein CASSELAGEDTQYF. V gene TRBV25-1 combines with J gene TRBJ2-3, with 10 positions matching TRBD2. Germline CDR1 MGHDK, CDR2 SYGVNS. CDR3 length equals 14 residues. With 2 bases clipped from V and 5 bases from J, the junction kept 1 base outside the gene matches.

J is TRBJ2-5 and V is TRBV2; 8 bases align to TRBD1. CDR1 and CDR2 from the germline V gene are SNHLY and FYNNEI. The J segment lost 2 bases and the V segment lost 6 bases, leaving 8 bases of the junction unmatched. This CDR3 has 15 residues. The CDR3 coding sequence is TGTGCCAGCAGGGAGACAGGGGTAGAACAAGAGACCCAGTACTTC. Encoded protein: CASRETGVEQETQYF.

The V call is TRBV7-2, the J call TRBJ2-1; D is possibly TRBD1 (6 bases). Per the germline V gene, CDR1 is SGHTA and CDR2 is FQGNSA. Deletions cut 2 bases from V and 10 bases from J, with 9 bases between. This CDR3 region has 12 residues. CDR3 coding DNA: TGTGCCAGCAGCTTAACAGGGTGGGAGCAGTTCTTC. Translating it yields CASSLTGWEQFF.

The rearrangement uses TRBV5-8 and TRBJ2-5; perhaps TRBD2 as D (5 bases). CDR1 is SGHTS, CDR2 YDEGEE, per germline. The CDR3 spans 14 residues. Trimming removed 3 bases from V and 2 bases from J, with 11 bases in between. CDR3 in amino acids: CASSSSGDQETQYF. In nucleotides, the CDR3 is TGTGCCAGCAGCTCATCCGGGGATCAAGAGACCCAGTACTTC.

Here the CDR3 reads CASSVVGLAGGDEQFF. CDR3 coding DNA: TGTGCCAGCAGCGTAGTGGGGTTAGCGGGGGGCGATGAGCAGTTCTTC. The rearrangement links TRBV9 to TRBJ2-1, with 10 bases that match TRBD2. Germline V gene sequence: CDR1 SGDLS, CDR2 YYNGEE. The CDR3 covers 16 residues. Trimming removed 0 bases from V and 8 bases from J; junction bases left unmatched: 8.

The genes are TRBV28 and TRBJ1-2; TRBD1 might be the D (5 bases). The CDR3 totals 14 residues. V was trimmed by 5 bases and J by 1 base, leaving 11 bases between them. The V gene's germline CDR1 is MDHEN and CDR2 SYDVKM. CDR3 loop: CASSEPQVNYGYTF. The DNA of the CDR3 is TGTGCCAGCAGTGAACCACAGGTTAACTATGGCTACACCTTC.

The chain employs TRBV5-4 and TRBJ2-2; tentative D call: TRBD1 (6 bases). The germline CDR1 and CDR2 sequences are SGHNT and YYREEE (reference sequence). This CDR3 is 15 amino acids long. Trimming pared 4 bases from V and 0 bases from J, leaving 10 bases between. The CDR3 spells CASSKQGTNTGELFF. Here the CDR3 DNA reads TGTGCCAGCAGCAAACAGGGTACGAACACCGGGGAGCTGTTTTTT.

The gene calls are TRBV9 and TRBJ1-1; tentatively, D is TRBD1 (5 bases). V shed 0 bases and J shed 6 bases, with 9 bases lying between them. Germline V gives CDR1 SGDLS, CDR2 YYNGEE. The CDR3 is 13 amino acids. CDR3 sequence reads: CASSVVTGAEAFF. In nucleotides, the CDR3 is TGTGCCAGCAGCGTAGTCACAGGAGCTGAAGCTTTCTTT.

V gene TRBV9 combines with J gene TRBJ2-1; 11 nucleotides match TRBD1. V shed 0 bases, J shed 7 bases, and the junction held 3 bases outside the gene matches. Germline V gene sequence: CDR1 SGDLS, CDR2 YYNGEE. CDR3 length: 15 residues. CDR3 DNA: TGTGCCAGCAGCGTAGGGACAGGGGGCCCGAATGAGCAGTTCTTC. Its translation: CASSVGTGGPNEQFF. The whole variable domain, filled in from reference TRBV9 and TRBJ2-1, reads DSGVTQTPKHLITATGQRVTLRCSPRSGDLSVYWYQQSLDQGLQFLIQYYNGEERAKGNILERFSAQQFPDLHSELNLSSLELGDSALYFCASSVGTGGPNEQFFGPGTRLTVL.

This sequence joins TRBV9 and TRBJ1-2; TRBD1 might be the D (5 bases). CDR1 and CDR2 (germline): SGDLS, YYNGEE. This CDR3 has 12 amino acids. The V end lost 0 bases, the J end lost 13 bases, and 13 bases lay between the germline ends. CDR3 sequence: CASSVDQGLTTF. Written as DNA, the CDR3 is TGTGCCAGCAGCGTAGATCAGGGACTTACCACCTTC.

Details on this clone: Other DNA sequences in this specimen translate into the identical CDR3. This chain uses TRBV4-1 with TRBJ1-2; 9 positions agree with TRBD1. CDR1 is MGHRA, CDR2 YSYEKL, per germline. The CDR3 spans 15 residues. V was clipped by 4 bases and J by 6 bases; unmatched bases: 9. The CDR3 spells CASSPTGGAINGYTF. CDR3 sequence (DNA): TGCGCCAGCAGCCCCACAGGGGGCGCAATCAATGGCTACACCTTC.

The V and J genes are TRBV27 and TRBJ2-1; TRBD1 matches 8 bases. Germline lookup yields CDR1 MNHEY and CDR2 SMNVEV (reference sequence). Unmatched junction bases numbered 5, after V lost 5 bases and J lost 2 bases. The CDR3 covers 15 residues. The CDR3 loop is CASSNSQGAYNEQFF. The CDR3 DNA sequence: TGTGCCAGCAGTAACTCACAGGGGGCCTACAATGAGCAGTTCTTC.

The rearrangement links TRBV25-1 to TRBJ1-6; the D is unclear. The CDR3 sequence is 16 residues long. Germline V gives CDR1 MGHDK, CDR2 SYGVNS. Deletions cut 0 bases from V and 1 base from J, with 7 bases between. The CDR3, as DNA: TGTGCCAGCAGTGAATATGCGGCGTCCTATAATTCACCCCTCCACTTT. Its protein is CASSEYAASYNSPLHF.

The CDR3 bases are TGTGCCAGCAGCGCGAGGGGACAGGGACTGCCTCCGGGGACCGGGGAGCTGTTTTTT. Translation: CASSARGQGLPPGTGELFF. The rearrangement links TRBV9 to TRBJ2-2; 9 bases are shared with TRBD1. Trimming cost V 3 bases and J 5 bases; bases outside gene matches: 17. This CDR3 spans 19 amino acids. From germline, CDR1 is SGDLS and CDR2 YYNGEE.

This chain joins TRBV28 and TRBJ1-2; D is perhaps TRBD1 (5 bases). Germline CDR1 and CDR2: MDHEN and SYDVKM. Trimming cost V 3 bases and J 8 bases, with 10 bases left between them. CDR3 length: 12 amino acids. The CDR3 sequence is CASSLGGWGYTF. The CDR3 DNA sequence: TGTGCCAGCAGTTTGGGGGGATGGGGCTACACCTTC.

The CDR3 region has the DNA TGTGCCAGCACCTATTACTACGAGCAGTACTTC. Its protein is CASTYYYEQYF. J is TRBJ2-7 and V is TRBV5-5; D remains ambiguous. Germline CDR1 SGHKS, CDR2 YYEKEE (reference sequence). V was cut by 6 bases and J by 3 bases, with 7 bases left in between. The CDR3 length is 11 residues.